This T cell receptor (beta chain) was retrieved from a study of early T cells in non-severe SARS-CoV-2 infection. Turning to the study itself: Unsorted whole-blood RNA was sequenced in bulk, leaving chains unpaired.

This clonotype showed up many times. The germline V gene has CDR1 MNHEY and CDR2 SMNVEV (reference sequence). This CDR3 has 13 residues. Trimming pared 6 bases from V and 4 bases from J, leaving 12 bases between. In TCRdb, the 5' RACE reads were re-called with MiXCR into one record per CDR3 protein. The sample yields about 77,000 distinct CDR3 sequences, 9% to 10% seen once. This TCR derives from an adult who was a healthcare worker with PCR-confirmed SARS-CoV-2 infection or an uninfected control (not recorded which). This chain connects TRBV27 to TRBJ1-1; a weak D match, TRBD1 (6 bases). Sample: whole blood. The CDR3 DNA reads TGTGCCAGCAGCCCAACAGGGATCACTGAAGCTTTCTTT. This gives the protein CASSPTGITEAFF.